The 19 T cell receptor beta chains in this list originate from one sample, sequenced in a study of control samples from healthy donors and cancer patients. Sequencing used immunoSEQ multiplex PCR; TCRdb keeps in-frame clones, though not all of them. This table holds about 61,000 clones, 85% to 90% found once. The sequenced material came from PBMCs. The source of these receptors is a man aged 60-69 years with colorectal cancer.

The CDR3 sequence is CASSPVGLDGDTQYF. The CDR3 coding sequence is TGCGCCAGCAGCCCCGTCGGACTAGATGGAGATACGCAGTATTTT. The chain recombines TRBV5-1 with TRBJ2-3; 7 nucleotides match TRBD2. Germline V gene data show CDR1 as SGHRS and CDR2 as YFSETQ. CDR3 length: 15 residues. V lost 4 bases to trimming and J lost 5 bases; unmatched junction nucleotides: 10.

The J gene is TRBJ1-2, the V gene TRBV3-1 (or the pseudogene TRBV3-2); no clear D gene. The CDR3 has 13 amino acids. Germline V gives CDR1 LGHDT, CDR2 YNNKEL (reference sequence). V lost 4 bases and J lost 0, with 6 bases in between. This CDR3 reads CASSPRANYGYTF. The CDR3 region has the DNA TGTGCCAGCAGCCCTCGGGCTAACTATGGCTACACCTTC.

This sequence joins TRBV5-6 and TRBJ1-6; D is perhaps TRBD1 (5 bases). The germline gives CDR1 SGHDT, CDR2 YYEEEE. The V end lost 2 bases, the J end lost 9 bases, and 15 bases lay between the germline ends. This CDR3 contains 15 residues. The CDR3 sequence is CASSFEGRVGSPLHF. The CDR3 bases are TGTGCCAGCAGCTTCGAAGGCAGGGTGGGTTCACCCCTCCACTTT.

The gene calls are TRBV27 and TRBJ1-2; 9 bases align to TRBD1. The germline V gene encodes CDR1 MNHEY and CDR2 SMNVEV (reference sequence). The CDR3 runs to 13 residues. V dropped 6 bases and J dropped 7; count of bases not matched to a gene: 6. As DNA, the CDR3 is TGTGCCAGCAGGTTGACAGGGGGGGGTGGCTACACCTTC. It yields the protein CASRLTGGGGYTF.

V usage is TRBV10-3 and J usage is TRBJ2-7, with D unresolved. V was shortened by 2 bases and J by 3 bases, with 5 bases between the two germline ends. The germline V gene encodes CDR1 ENHRY and CDR2 SYGVKD. The CDR3 runs 12 residues. CDR3 residues: CAISEVLYEQYF. CDR3 DNA sequence: TGTGCCATCAGTGAGGTCCTCTACGAGCAGTACTTC.

J is TRBJ2-1 and V is TRBV30; 7 bases map to TRBD1. CDR1 is GTSNPN, CDR2 SVGIG, per germline (reference sequence). This CDR3 is 14 amino acids long. The junction had 6 bases not matched to a gene; V was cut back by 5 bases and J by 2 bases. In DNA, the CDR3 is TGTGCCTGGTCGCGACAGGGTCCCTACAATGAGCAGTTCTTC. It specifies CAWSRQGPYNEQFF. Looking up the rest from reference TRBV30 and TRBJ2-1 gives the full variable domain: SQTIHQWPATLVQPVGSPLSLECTVEGTSNPNLYWYRQAAGRGLQLLFYSVGIGQISSEVPQNLSASRPQDRQFILSSKKLLLSDSGFYLCAWSRQGPYNEQFFGPGTRLTVL.

This clone was seen more than once but under ten times. The same CDR3 arises from other DNA sequences in this sample as well. The chain joins TRBV4-1 to TRBJ1-3; D is unresolved. V was shortened by 0 bases and J by 2 bases, with 8 bases between the two germline ends. Per the germline V gene, CDR1 is MGHRA and CDR2 is YSYEKL. CDR3 size: 15 residues. CDR3 protein: CASSQDLGAGNTIYF. In DNA, the CDR3 is TGCGCCAGCAGCCAAGATTTAGGCGCTGGAAACACCATATATTTT.

The V gene is TRBV5-1, the J gene TRBJ1-1; D ambiguous. The germline V gene encodes CDR1 SGHRS and CDR2 YFSETQ. V dropped 2 bases and J dropped 3 bases, with 8 bases sitting between them. The CDR3 consists of 13 residues. CDR3 region: CASSFELDTEAFF. CDR3 nucleotide sequence: TGCGCCAGCAGCTTCGAGTTGGACACTGAAGCTTTCTTT.

The chain is built from TRBV5-5 and TRBJ1-2, with a possible D match to TRBD1 (5 bases). The CDR3 length is 14 residues. Trimming removed 2 bases at V and 3 bases at J, with 11 bases between. Germline values: CDR1 SGHKS, CDR2 YYEKEE (reference sequence). The CDR3 protein is CASSFLGVHYGYTF. CDR3 in DNA: TGTGCCAGCAGCTTTCTAGGGGTACACTATGGCTACACCTTC.

V is TRBV6-5 and J is TRBJ1-1; weak D call: TRBD1 (5 bases). Germline V gene lookup returns CDR1 MNHEY and CDR2 SVGAGI. This CDR3 contains 14 residues. V lost 0 bases and J 4 bases, leaving 9 bases between the germline ends. DNA of the CDR3: TGTGCCAGCAGTTACTCGGTCAGGGCCACTGAAGCTTTCTTT. It specifies CASSYSVRATEAFF.

J is TRBJ1-5 and V is TRBV2; possibly TRBD1 for D (5 bases). This CDR3 contains 12 residues. The germline gives CDR1 SNHLY, CDR2 FYNNEI. V was shortened by 3 bases and J by 9 bases, with 9 bases between the two germline ends. The CDR3 region is CASSEFGAPQHF. The CDR3 nucleotides are TGTGCCAGCAGTGAGTTCGGGGCGCCCCAGCATTTT.

The chain joins TRBV28 to TRBJ1-2; tentatively, D is TRBD1 (5 bases). Germline V gene sequence: CDR1 MDHEN, CDR2 SYDVKM. V gave up 5 bases and J gave up 3 bases, with 22 bases separating them. CDR3 length: 17 residues. CDR3 bases: TGTGCCAGCAGTCCCCCCCGACAGCTACGTGGGCACTATGGCTACACCTTC. Translated: CASSPPRQLRGHYGYTF.

DNA of the CDR3: TGTGCCAGCAGCCAAGATAGGCTAGCGGGGGTGAACAATGAGCAGTTCTTC. As protein: CASSQDRLAGVNNEQFF. The chain combines TRBV4-2 with TRBJ2-1; 10 bases match TRBD2. V dropped 0 bases and J dropped 5; count of bases not matched to a gene: 7. Germline loops: CDR1 LGHNA, CDR2 YNFKEQ. The CDR3 totals 17 residues.

The V gene is TRBV5-4, the J gene TRBJ2-1; D remains ambiguous. In germline, CDR1 is SGHNT, CDR2 YYREEE (reference sequence). The V and J ends lost 0 bases and 10 bases respectively, with 8 bases between them. The CDR3 has 12 amino acids. The DNA for the CDR3 is TGTGCCAGCAGCTTGGCCGCCGAGGAGCAGTTCTTC. Its protein product is CASSLAAEEQFF.

V gene TRBV6-5 combines with J gene TRBJ1-6; no firm D call. Per germline, CDR1 MNHEY and CDR2 SVGAGI. The V and J ends lost 6 bases and 1 base respectively, with 4 bases between them. This CDR3 region has 13 residues. The chain's CDR3 is CASRLSYNSPLHF. For the CDR3, the DNA is TGTGCCAGCAGATTGTCCTATAATTCACCCCTCCACTTT.

By its share, this clone is medium-sized (0.01 to 0.1%). The rearrangement links TRBV9 to TRBJ1-3; D ambiguous. V dropped 0 bases and J dropped 4 bases, with 5 bases sitting between them. This CDR3 comprises 13 residues. Per the germline V gene, CDR1 is SGDLS and CDR2 is YYNGEE. CDR3 nucleotides: TGTGCCAGCAGCGTAGAGGGCGGAAACACCATATATTTT. This codes for CASSVEGGNTIYF. Full variable domain (rest looked up from reference TRBV9 and TRBJ1-3): DSGVTQTPKHLITATGQRVTLRCSPRSGDLSVYWYQQSLDQGLQFLIQYYNGEERAKGNILERFSAQQFPDLHSELNLSSLELGDSALYFCASSVEGGNTIYFGEGSWLTVV.

This chain connects TRBV9 to TRBJ2-5; D is undetermined. Germline V gene data show CDR1 as SGDLS and CDR2 as YYNGEE. The CDR3 spans 14 residues. V lost 3 bases and J 5 bases, leaving 14 bases between the germline ends. The DNA for the CDR3 is TGTGCCAGCAGCGGGAGTAGCATTAGGGAGACCCAGTACTTC. It encodes CASSGSSIRETQYF.

This rearrangement joins TRBV4-3 to TRBJ1-2; D gene ambiguous. The CDR3 length is 14 residues. Trimming took off 0 bases at V and 8 bases at J, with 13 bases between the two ends. Germline CDR1 reads LGHNA; CDR2 reads YSLEER. The chain's CDR3 is CASSQDMGSHGYTF. The CDR3 nucleotides read TGCGCCAGCAGCCAAGATATGGGCTCCCACGGCTACACCTTC.

This chain joins TRBV7-8 and TRBJ1-5; D is uncertain. CDR1 and CDR2 from the germline V gene are SGHVS and FQNEAQ. The CDR3 extends over 15 amino acids. V was shortened by 5 bases and J by 7 bases, with 18 bases between the two germline ends. For the CDR3, the DNA is TGTGCCAGCAGCCCCCCTGTTGGGGAGAGACAGCCCCAGCATTTT. Translated: CASSPPVGERQPQHF.